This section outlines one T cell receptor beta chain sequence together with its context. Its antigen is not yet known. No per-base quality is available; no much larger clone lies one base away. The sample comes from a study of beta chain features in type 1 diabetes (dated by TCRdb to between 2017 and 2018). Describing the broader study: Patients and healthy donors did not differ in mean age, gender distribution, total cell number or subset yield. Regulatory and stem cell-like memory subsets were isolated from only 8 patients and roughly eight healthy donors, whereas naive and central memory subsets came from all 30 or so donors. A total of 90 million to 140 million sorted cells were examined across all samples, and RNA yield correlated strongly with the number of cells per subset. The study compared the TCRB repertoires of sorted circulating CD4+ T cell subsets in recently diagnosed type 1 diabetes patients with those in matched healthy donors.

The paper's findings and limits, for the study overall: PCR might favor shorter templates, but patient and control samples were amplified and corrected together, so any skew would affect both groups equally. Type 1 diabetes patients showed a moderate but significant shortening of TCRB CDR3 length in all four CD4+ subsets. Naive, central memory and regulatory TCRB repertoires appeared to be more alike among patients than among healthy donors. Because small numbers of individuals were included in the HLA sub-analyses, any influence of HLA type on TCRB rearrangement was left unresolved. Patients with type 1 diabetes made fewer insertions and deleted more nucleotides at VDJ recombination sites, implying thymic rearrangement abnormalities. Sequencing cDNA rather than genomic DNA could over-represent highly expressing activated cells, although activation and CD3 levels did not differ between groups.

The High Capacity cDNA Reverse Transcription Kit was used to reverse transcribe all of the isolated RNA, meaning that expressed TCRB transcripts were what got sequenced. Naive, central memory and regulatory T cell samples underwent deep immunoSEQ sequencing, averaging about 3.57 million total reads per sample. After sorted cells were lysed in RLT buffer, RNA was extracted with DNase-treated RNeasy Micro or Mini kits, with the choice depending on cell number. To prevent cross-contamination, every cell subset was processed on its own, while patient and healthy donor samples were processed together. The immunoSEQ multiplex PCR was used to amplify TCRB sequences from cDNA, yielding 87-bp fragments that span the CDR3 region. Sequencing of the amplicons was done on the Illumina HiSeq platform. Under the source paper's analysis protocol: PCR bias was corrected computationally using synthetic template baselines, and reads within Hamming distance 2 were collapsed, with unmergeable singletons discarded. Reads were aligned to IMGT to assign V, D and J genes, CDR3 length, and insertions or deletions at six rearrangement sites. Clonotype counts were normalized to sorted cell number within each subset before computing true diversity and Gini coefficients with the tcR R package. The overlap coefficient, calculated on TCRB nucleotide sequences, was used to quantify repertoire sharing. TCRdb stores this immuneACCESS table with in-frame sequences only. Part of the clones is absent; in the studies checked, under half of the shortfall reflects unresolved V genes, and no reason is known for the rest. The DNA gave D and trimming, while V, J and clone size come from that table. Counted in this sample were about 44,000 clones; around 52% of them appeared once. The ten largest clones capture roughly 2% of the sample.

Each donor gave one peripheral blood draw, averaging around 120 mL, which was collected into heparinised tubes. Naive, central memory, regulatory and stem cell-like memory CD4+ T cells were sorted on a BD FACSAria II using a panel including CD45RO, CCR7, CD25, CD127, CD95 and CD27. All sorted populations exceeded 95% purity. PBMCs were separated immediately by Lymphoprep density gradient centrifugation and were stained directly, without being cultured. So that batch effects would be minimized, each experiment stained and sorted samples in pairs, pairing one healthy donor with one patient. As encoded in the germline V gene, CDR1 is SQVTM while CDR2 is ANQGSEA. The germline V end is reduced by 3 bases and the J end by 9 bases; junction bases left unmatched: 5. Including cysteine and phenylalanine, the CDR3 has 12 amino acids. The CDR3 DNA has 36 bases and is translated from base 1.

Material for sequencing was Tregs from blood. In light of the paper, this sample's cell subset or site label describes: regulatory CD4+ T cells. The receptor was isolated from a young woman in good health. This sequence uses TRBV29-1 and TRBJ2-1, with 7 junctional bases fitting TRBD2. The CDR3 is CSVDTGGAEQFF. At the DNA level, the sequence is TGCAGCGTTGATACGGGGGGAGCTGAGCAGTTCTTC.